One sample yielded the 24 T cell receptor beta chains listed below, sequenced in a study of beta chain features in type 1 diabetes. Expressed TCRB transcripts were sequenced because the isolated RNA had all been reverse transcribed beforehand. The protocol was immunoSEQ multiplex PCR, while the TCRdb copy is restricted to in-frame clones and leaves out a portion. Of under 950,000 clones in the sample, roughly 15% were seen once. Material: naive CD4+ T cells from blood. The receptors here all came from a woman younger than 30 in good health.

This clone occurred a few times. Other DNA variants within this sample encode the same CDR3. The chain joins TRBV6-5 to TRBJ2-3; 10 bases line up with TRBD2. Germline V lookup: CDR1 MNHEY, CDR2 SVGAGI. J lost 1 base, V lost 6 bases, and 1 base had no gene match. This CDR3 region has 14 residues. In nucleotides, the CDR3 is TGTGCCAGCAGGCTAGCGGGGGGCACAGATACGCAGTATTTT. Translating it yields CASRLAGGTDTQYF.

CDR3 nucleotides: TGTGCCAGCAGTTTAACAGGTGTACTGTCCGGGGAGCTGTTTTTT. Encoded protein: CASSLTGVLSGELFF. The gene calls are TRBV27 and TRBJ2-2, with D perhaps TRBD1 (5 bases). Looked up from germline, CDR1 is MNHEY and CDR2 is SMNVEV (reference sequence). The V end was cut by 2 bases, the J end by 6 bases, with 13 bases between. This CDR3 spans 15 amino acids.

This sequence joins TRBV5-1 and TRBJ2-5, with D tentatively TRBD1 (5 bases). Per the germline V gene, CDR1 is SGHRS and CDR2 is YFSETQ. V lost 0 bases, J lost 2 bases, and 8 bases lay in between. The CDR3 extends over 14 amino acids. DNA of the CDR3: TGCGCCAGCAGCTTGGACAGGCGACAAGAGACCCAGTACTTC. Amino acid sequence: CASSLDRRQETQYF. Together with reference TRBV5-1 and TRBJ2-5, the CDR3 gives the full variable domain: KAGVTQTPRYLIKTRGQQVTLSCSPISGHRSVSWYQQTPGQGLQFLFEYFSETQRNKGNFPGRFSGRQFSNSRSEMNVSTLELGDSALYLCASSLDRRQETQYFGPGTRLLVL.

V and J are TRBV6-6 and TRBJ1-3, with D unresolved. The length of the CDR3 is 13 residues. Germline V lookup: CDR1 MNHNY, CDR2 SVGAGI (reference sequence). Trimming left V 7 bases short and J 0 bases short, with 7 bases between. The CDR3 protein is CASTLGSGNTIYF. CDR3 DNA: TGTGCCAGCACCCTCGGCTCTGGAAACACCATATATTTT.

The V gene is TRBV5-4, the J gene TRBJ2-4, with 7 bases aligning to TRBD1. This CDR3 contains 16 residues. Trimming at V came to 0 bases and at J to 7 bases, leaving 10 bases not matched to a gene. Per the germline V gene, CDR1 is SGHNT and CDR2 is YYREEE (reference sequence). CDR3 nucleotides: TGTGCCAGCAGCTTGGAGACTGTAGGGGGCGCGAACATTCAGTACTTC. This translates into CASSLETVGGANIQYF. The full variable domain, in which reference TRBV5-4 and TRBJ2-4 provide the parts outside the CDR3, is ETGVTQSPTHLIKTRGQQVTLRCSSQSGHNTVSWYQQALGQGPQFIFQYYREEENGRGNFPPRFSGLQFPNYSSELNVNALELDDSALYLCASSLETVGGANIQYFGAGTRLSVL.

This clone has only a few counts. The chain employs TRBV7-2 and TRBJ2-7, with 7 positions matching TRBD2. After removal of 5 bases from V and 6 bases from J, the junction contained 10 bases not matched to a gene. CDR1 SGHTA and CDR2 FQGNSA come from the germline V gene. The CDR3 runs 14 residues. In DNA form, the CDR3 reads TGTGCCAGCAGCCAGAGGGACTACTTAGGCGAGCAGTACTTC. The encoded protein is CASSQRDYLGEQYF.

The chain is built from TRBV28 and TRBJ1-1; D gene uncertain. This CDR3 region has 12 residues. V was shortened by 7 bases and J by 5 bases, with 11 bases between the two germline ends. Germline V gene lookup returns CDR1 MDHEN and CDR2 SYDVKM. As DNA, the CDR3 is TGTGCCAGCATCCCGGCCGGGACTGAAGCTTTCTTT. It is translated as CASIPAGTEAFF.

This clone was observed a handful of times. The CDR3 DNA follows: TGTGCCAGCAGCAGTGACAGGCTACCCTACGAGCAGTACTTC. It translates to CASSSDRLPYEQYF. The gene calls are TRBV5-4 and TRBJ2-7; TRBD1 might be the D (6 bases). Trimming stripped 4 bases from V and 2 bases from J, with 13 bases between. From germline, CDR1 is SGHNT and CDR2 YYREEE (reference sequence). This CDR3 is built from 14 residues.

There are a few counts of this clone. The gene calls are TRBV6-5 and TRBJ1-1; possible D gene TRBD1, 5 bases. The CDR3 is made up of 11 amino acids. The V gene's germline CDR1 is MNHEY and CDR2 SVGAGI. V lost 10 bases and J 5 bases, leaving 11 bases between the germline ends. The CDR3, as DNA: TGTGCCACGGGGGGGAAGACTGAAGCTTTCTTT. Encoded protein: CATGGKTEAFF.

The chain uses TRBV25-1 and TRBJ2-3; the D is unclear. This CDR3 comprises 14 residues. Germline CDR1 is MGHDK and CDR2 is SYGVNS. The V and J ends lost 1 base and 2 bases respectively, with 7 bases between them. CDR3: CASSEWGNTDTQYF. CDR3 bases: TGTGCCAGCAGTGAATGGGGAAACACAGATACGCAGTATTTT.

The rearrangement joins TRBV5-1 to TRBJ2-3, with D tentatively TRBD2 (6 bases). Germline CDR1 reads SGHRS; CDR2 reads YFSETQ. With 4 bases removed from V and 6 bases from J, the gap between germline ends came to 15 bases. The CDR3 is 14 residues long. Written as DNA, the CDR3 is TGCGCCAGCAGCCCGCGGAGGGCTCGGGATACGCAGTATTTT. Its protein product is CASSPRRARDTQYF.

The chain combines TRBV29-1 with TRBJ2-2; weak D call: TRBD1 (5 bases). This CDR3 spans 15 amino acids. Per germline, CDR1 SQVTM and CDR2 ANQGSEA. V was cut by 6 bases and J by 6 bases, with 20 bases left in between. DNA for the CDR3: TGCAGCGTGGCCCGTTACCAGGGTGATTCCGGGGAGCTGTTTTTT. Translated, it gives CSVARYQGDSGELFF.

This clone was seen more than once but under ten times. This chain uses TRBV6-5 with TRBJ2-7, with D possibly being TRBD1 (7 bases). Between the trimmed V and J ends, which lost 0 bases and 1 base, there was a span of 13 bases. Germline-derived CDR1 and CDR2 are MNHEY and SVGAGI. The CDR3 loop spans 16 amino acids. The CDR3 protein is CASSYSLTGRSYEQYF. CDR3 sequence (DNA): TGTGCCAGCAGTTACTCTTTGACAGGGAGGTCCTACGAGCAGTACTTC.

This clone was picked up a small number of times. The chain joins TRBV6-6 to TRBJ2-7; D is undetermined. V lost 2 bases, J lost 5 bases, and 19 bases lay in between. This CDR3 comprises 16 residues. Germline V CDR1 and CDR2: MNHNY, SVGAGI (reference sequence). CDR3 DNA: TGTGCCAGCAGTTACCGTGGAACCCCCTTAGCTGACGAGCAGTACTTC. Protein sequence: CASSYRGTPLADEQYF.

This clone was detected only a few times. The CDR3 nucleotides are TGTGCCAGCAGCTTCCGCAGATCGCCCTCTGGGGCCAACGTCCTGACTTTC. As protein: CASSFRRSPSGANVLTF. The genes are TRBV5-4 and TRBJ2-6; no clear D gene. Germline V lookup: CDR1 SGHNT, CDR2 YYREEE (reference sequence). V lost 2 bases and J 0 bases, leaving 12 bases between the germline ends. The CDR3 extends over 17 amino acids.

The J gene is TRBJ2-5, the V gene TRBV28; the match to TRBD1 covers 7 bases. The length of the CDR3 is 13 residues. The junction had 8 bases not matched to a gene; V was cut back by 10 bases and J by 3 bases. The germline gives CDR1 MDHEN, CDR2 SYDVKM. CDR3 in DNA: TGTGCCACTCACCGACAGGGTGAAGAGACCCAGTACTTC. Translation gives CATHRQGEETQYF.

This clone occurred a few times. The V call is TRBV5-4, the J call TRBJ2-3; D remains unclear. The V end lost 4 bases, the J end lost 0 bases, and 15 bases lay between the germline ends. The CDR3 extends over 16 amino acids. The germline CDR1 and CDR2 sequences are SGHNT and YYREEE (reference sequence). The CDR3 DNA is TGTGCCAGCAGCCCCGGCGTAGGCAAAAGCACAGATACGCAGTATTTT. Amino acid sequence: CASSPGVGKSTDTQYF.

This clone appeared a few times. The chain carries TRBV5-4 and TRBJ2-7; weak D call: TRBD2 (6 bases). V was trimmed by 4 bases and J by 3 bases, leaving 14 bases between them. The germline V gene has CDR1 SGHNT and CDR2 YYREEE (reference sequence). The length of the CDR3 is 14 residues. CDR3 loop: CASSPQGGIYEQYF. CDR3 bases: TGTGCCAGCAGCCCGCAGGGCGGGATCTACGAGCAGTACTTC.

The chain uses TRBV10-3 and TRBJ2-7; D perhaps matches TRBD2 (6 bases). The length of the CDR3 is 16 residues. In germline, CDR1 is ENHRY, CDR2 SYGVKD. Trimming pared 3 bases from V and 4 bases from J, leaving 19 bases between. CDR3 nucleotides: TGTGCCATCAGTGATGGGGCGGGGAGGCAGAAGTACGAGCAGTACTTC. This translates into CAISDGAGRQKYEQYF.

This clone was detected a few times. V usage is TRBV7-6 and J usage is TRBJ2-7, with D uncertain. This CDR3 has 12 residues. V lost 4 bases and J lost 4, with 8 bases in between. The germline V gene encodes CDR1 SGHVS and CDR2 FNYEAQ. The CDR3 DNA is TGTGCCAGCAGCTCCCTAGGGTACGAGCAGTACTTC. Translated: CASSSLGYEQYF.

The chain links TRBV18 to TRBJ2-1; TRBD2 aligns across 8 bases. The germline gives CDR1 KGHSH, CDR2 LQKENI. V was pared by 3 bases and J by 2 bases, with 9 bases of the junction left unmatched. This CDR3 contains 17 residues. The DNA of the CDR3 is TGTGCCAGCTCACCTATACTGGGCGGGAGGACCTACAATGAGCAGTTCTTC. Its translation: CASSPILGGRTYNEQFF.

The chain employs TRBV29-1 and TRBJ2-1; 14 bases are shared with TRBD2. The CDR3 is made up of 15 amino acids. V lost 4 bases to trimming and J lost 8 bases; unmatched junction nucleotides: 7. Germline CDR1 SQVTM, CDR2 ANQGSEA. CDR3 amino acids: CSVVGTSGSFDEQFF. DNA of the CDR3: TGCAGCGTTGTGGGGACTAGCGGGAGTTTCGATGAGCAGTTCTTC.

The chain uses TRBV2 and TRBJ2-1; D may be TRBD2 (6 bases). There are 15 residues in the CDR3. The V and J ends lost 5 bases and 7 bases respectively, with 18 bases between them. The V gene's germline CDR1 is SNHLY and CDR2 FYNNEI. CDR3 coding DNA: TGTGCCAGCAGTAGAACGGGAGTATATGGGAATGAGCAGTTCTTC. It is translated as CASSRTGVYGNEQFF. Full variable domain (outside the CDR3, taken from reference TRBV2 and TRBJ2-1): EPEVTQTPSHQVTQMGQEVILRCVPISNHLYFYWYRQILGQKVEFLVSFYNNEISEKSEIFDDQFSVERPDGSNFTLKIRSTKLEDSAMYFCASSRTGVYGNEQFFGPGTRLTVL.

This chain joins TRBV11-3 and TRBJ2-7; D is unresolved. V shed 5 bases and J shed 7 bases, with 15 bases lying between them. The CDR3 sequence is 13 residues long. Germline CDR1 and CDR2: SGHNT and YENEEA. CDR3: CASSISNQGEQYF. In nucleotides, the CDR3 is TGTGCCAGCAGCATATCAAACCAAGGGGAGCAGTACTTC.